This is a list of T cell receptor beta chains from one sample in a study of neoadjuvant anti-PD-1 for oral cavity cancer. Clones were sequenced by immunoSEQ multiplex PCR, and TCRdb holds only the in-frame ones, with some missing. The sample shows about 72,000 clones, around 83% of them seen only once. Sequenced here: PBMCs, sampled before nivolumab (anti-PD-1) treatment. The receptor set was obtained from a person aged 40 to 85 with oral cavity squamous cell carcinoma. Both conserved end residues are part of each CDR3. A D gene is named only where the DNA matches it firmly. Some rows mark clone size as missing; the rest say once, few, many or name a class of expanded clone.

clone size: -
D gene: -
V gene: TRBV4-1
J gene: TRBJ2-7
CDR3 DNA: TGCGCCAGCAGCCAGGGCCTCGGGGCGTCCACCTACGAGCAGTACTTC
CDR3 protein: CASSQGLGASTYEQYF

clone size: -
D gene: -
V gene: TRBV11-2
J gene: TRBJ1-2
CDR3 DNA: TGTGCCAGCAGCATCGGAGGGCCCTATGGCTACACCTTC
CDR3 protein: CASSIGGPYGYTF

clone size: -
D gene: -
V gene: TRBV7-9
J gene: TRBJ1-4
CDR3 DNA: TGTGCCAGCAGCCCGGCCGGTGAAAAACTGTTTTTT
CDR3 protein: CASSPAGEKLFF

clone size: -
D gene: -
V gene: TRBV11-2
J gene: TRBJ2-7
CDR3 DNA: TGTGCCAGCAGCTTCACCGGGACCAGTAGCGACGAGCAGTACTTC
CDR3 protein: CASSFTGTSSDEQYF

clone size: -
D gene: -
V gene: TRBV4-2
J gene: TRBJ2-1
CDR3 DNA: TGTGCCAGCAGTCAATTCGGATTTAGCCCCCCCTACAATGAGCAGTTCTTC
CDR3 protein: CASSQFGFSPPYNEQFF

clone size: once
D gene: TRBD1
V gene: TRBV9
J gene: TRBJ1-4
CDR3 DNA: TGTGCCAGCAGCGGACAGGGTTGGACTAATGAAAAACTGTTTTTT
CDR3 protein: CASSGQGWTNEKLFF

clone size: -
D gene: -
V gene: TRBV27
J gene: TRBJ1-1
CDR3 DNA: TGTGCCAGCAGCCGCCCAGGGGCCGGCACTGAAGCTTTCTTT
CDR3 protein: CASSRPGAGTEAFF

clone size: -
D gene: -
V gene: TRBV29-1
J gene: TRBJ2-5
CDR3 DNA: TGCAGCGTAATGCGGGGCTTGGTGGAGACCCAGTACTTC
CDR3 protein: CSVMRGLVETQYF

clone size: -
D gene: -
V gene: TRBV6-1
J gene: TRBJ2-5
CDR3 DNA: TGTGCCAGCAGTGTCGGGACGGAAGAGACCCAGTACTTC
CDR3 protein: CASSVGTEETQYF

clone size: -
D gene: TRBD2
V gene: TRBV5-4
J gene: TRBJ2-1
CDR3 DNA: TGTGCCAGCAGCCCCCGGACTAGCGGGAGTCTTGGTGAGCAGTTCTTC
CDR3 protein: CASSPRTSGSLGEQFF

clone size: -
D gene: TRBD1
V gene: TRBV19
J gene: TRBJ1-4
CDR3 DNA: TGTGCCAGCCGGGACAGGGCTCATGAAAAACTGTTTTTT
CDR3 protein: CASRDRAHEKLFF

clone size: -
D gene: -
V gene: TRBV7-8
J gene: TRBJ2-3
CDR3 DNA: TGTGCCAGCAGTTCTCCAAGTGCCCCCAGCACAGATACGCAGTATTTT
CDR3 protein: CASSSPSAPSTDTQYF

clone size: -
D gene: TRBD1
V gene: TRBV6-6
J gene: TRBJ1-4
CDR3 DNA: TGTGCCAGCAGTGGACAGGGGATGCGGGAAAAACTGTTTTTT
CDR3 protein: CASSGQGMREKLFF

clone size: -
D gene: -
V gene: TRBV2
J gene: TRBJ1-2
CDR3 DNA: TGTGCCAGCAGTAAACAGGGAGGTGCGGATGGCTACACCTTC
CDR3 protein: CASSKQGGADGYTF

clone size: -
D gene: TRBD1
V gene: TRBV30
J gene: TRBJ1-5
CDR3 DNA: TGTGCCTGGAGTGCTATACAGGGGGGTCAGCCCCAGCATTTT
CDR3 protein: CAWSAIQGGQPQHF

clone size: -
D gene: TRBD1
V gene: TRBV4-1
J gene: TRBJ1-1
CDR3 DNA: TGCGCCAGCAGCCAAGATAAGGGCCGGGACAGCATAACGATGAACACTGAAGCTTTCTTT
CDR3 protein: CASSQDKGRDSITMNTEAFF

clone size: once
D gene: -
V gene: TRBV7-6
J gene: TRBJ2-6
CDR3 DNA: TGTGCCAGCAGCCTAGGAGGGCCGGGGGCCAACGTCCTGACTTTC
CDR3 protein: CASSLGGPGANVLTF

clone size: -
D gene: TRBD1
V gene: TRBV6-5
J gene: TRBJ2-2
CDR3 DNA: TGTGCCAGCAGTCGGACAGGGGAAAACACCGGGGAGCTGTTTTTT
CDR3 protein: CASSRTGENTGELFF

clone size: -
D gene: TRBD2
V gene: TRBV5-1
J gene: TRBJ2-1
CDR3 DNA: TGCGCCAGCAGCTTGGTCCCAGCGGGGACTTCGAGCTCCTACAATGAGCAGTTCTTC
CDR3 protein: CASSLVPAGTSSSYNEQFF

clone size: -
D gene: TRBD1
V gene: TRBV7-4
J gene: TRBJ1-5
CDR3 DNA: TGTGCCAGCAGCTTACGGAGAGGGACAGGGGGTGGTCAGCCCCAGCATTTT
CDR3 protein: CASSLRRGTGGGQPQHF

clone size: -
D gene: TRBD1
V gene: TRBV27
J gene: TRBJ1-1
CDR3 DNA: TGTGCCAGCAGCCGACAGGGGACCCACACTGAAGCTTTCTTT
CDR3 protein: CASSRQGTHTEAFF

clone size: few
D gene: -
V gene: TRBV27
J gene: TRBJ2-1
CDR3 DNA: TGTGCCAGCAGTCCCCCCCCCATGGGGTGGACTACGCACAATGAGCAGTTCTTC
CDR3 protein: CASSPPPMGWTTHNEQFF

clone size: -
D gene: -
V gene: TRBV6-6
J gene: TRBJ1-1
CDR3 DNA: TGTGCCAGCAGTTACTCTACACTGAACACTGAAGCTTTCTTT
CDR3 protein: CASSYSTLNTEAFF

clone size: few
D gene: -
V gene: TRBV5-4
J gene: TRBJ1-5
CDR3 DNA: TGTGCCAGCAGCTTGAGGGGCAGGATGATCAATCAGCCCCAGCATTTT
CDR3 protein: CASSLRGRMINQPQHF

clone size: -
D gene: -
V gene: TRBV11-2
J gene: TRBJ1-4
CDR3 DNA: TGTGCCAGCAGCTTAGAAATGGCAGCTAATGAAAAACTGTTTTTT
CDR3 protein: CASSLEMAANEKLFF

clone size: -
D gene: -
V gene: TRBV20-1
J gene: TRBJ2-5
CDR3 DNA: TGCAGTGCTAGAGATTGGGACACCCAGTACTTC
CDR3 protein: CSARDWDTQYF

clone size: -
D gene: TRBD1
V gene: TRBV2
J gene: TRBJ2-7
CDR3 DNA: TGTGCCAGCAGTCGCTGGACAGGGGGCCGCGAGCAGTACTTC
CDR3 protein: CASSRWTGGREQYF

clone size: -
D gene: -
V gene: TRBV19
J gene: TRBJ2-1
CDR3 DNA: TGTGCCAGTAGTATAGACAGCGGCTCCTACAATGAGCAGTTCTTC
CDR3 protein: CASSIDSGSYNEQFF

clone size: -
D gene: -
V gene: TRBV4-1
J gene: TRBJ2-1
CDR3 DNA: TGCGCCAGCAGCCAAGATTTGGTGACCTCCTACAATGAGCAGTTCTTC
CDR3 protein: CASSQDLVTSYNEQFF

clone size: once
D gene: -
V gene: TRBV13
J gene: TRBJ2-1
CDR3 DNA: TGTGCCAGCAGCTTAGGGGGTGGGGTCCGGGAGCAGTTCTTC
CDR3 protein: CASSLGGGVREQFF

clone size: -
D gene: -
V gene: TRBV7-8
J gene: TRBJ1-4
CDR3 DNA: TGTGCCAGCAGCTTAGGAAGGGGTATCGATGAAAAACTGTTTTTT
CDR3 protein: CASSLGRGIDEKLFF